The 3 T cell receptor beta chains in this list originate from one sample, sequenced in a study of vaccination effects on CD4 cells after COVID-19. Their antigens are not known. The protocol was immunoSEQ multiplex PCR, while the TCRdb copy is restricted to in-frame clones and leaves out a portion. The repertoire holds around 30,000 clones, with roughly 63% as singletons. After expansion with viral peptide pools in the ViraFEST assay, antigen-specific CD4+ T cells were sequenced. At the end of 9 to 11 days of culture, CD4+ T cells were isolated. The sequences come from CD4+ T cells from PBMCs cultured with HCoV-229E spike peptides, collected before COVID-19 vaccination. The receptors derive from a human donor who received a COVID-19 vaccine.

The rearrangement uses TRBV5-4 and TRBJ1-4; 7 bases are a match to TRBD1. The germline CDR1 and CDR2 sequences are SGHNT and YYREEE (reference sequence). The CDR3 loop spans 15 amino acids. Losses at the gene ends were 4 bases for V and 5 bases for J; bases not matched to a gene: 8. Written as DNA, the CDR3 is TGTGCCAGCAGCCTCCGGGACAGCCGGAATGAAAAACTGTTTTTT. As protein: CASSLRDSRNEKLFF. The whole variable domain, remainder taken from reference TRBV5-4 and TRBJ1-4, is ETGVTQSPTHLIKTRGQQVTLRCSSQSGHNTVSWYQQALGQGPQFIFQYYREEENGRGNFPPRFSGLQFPNYSSELNVNALELDDSALYLCASSLRDSRNEKLFFGSGTQLSVL.

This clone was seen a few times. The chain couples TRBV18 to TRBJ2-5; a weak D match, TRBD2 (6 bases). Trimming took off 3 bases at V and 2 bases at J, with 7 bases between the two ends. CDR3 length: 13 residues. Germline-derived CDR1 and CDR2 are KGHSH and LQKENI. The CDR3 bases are TGTGCCAGCTCACCGGGGGGTCAAGAGACCCAGTACTTC. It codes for CASSPGGQETQYF.

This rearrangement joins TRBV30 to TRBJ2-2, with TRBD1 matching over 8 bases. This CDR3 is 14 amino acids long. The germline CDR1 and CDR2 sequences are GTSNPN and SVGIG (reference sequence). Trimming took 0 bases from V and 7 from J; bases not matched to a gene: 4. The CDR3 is CAWSVQGAFGELFF. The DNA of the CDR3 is TGTGCCTGGAGTGTCCAGGGGGCGTTCGGGGAGCTGTTTTTT.